These 17 T cell receptor beta chains came from one sample sequenced in a study of blood T cell repertoires in COVID-19. Only in-frame clones appear in the TCRdb table, and some are missing; sequencing was by immunoSEQ multiplex PCR. The sample has approximately 260,000 clones; around 89% are singletons. The sample taken for sequencing was peripheral blood. These receptors originate from a middle-aged woman with acute or convalescent COVID-19.

This clone is a singleton in its sample. The genes are TRBV6-5 and TRBJ1-1; 10 bases align to TRBD1. CDR1 and CDR2 from the germline V gene are MNHEY and SVGAGI. This CDR3 contains 15 residues. J lost 5 bases, V lost 5 bases, and 8 bases had no gene match. CDR3 nucleotide sequence: TGTGCCAGCAGTCCCAAGACAGGGGGCTATACTGAAGCTTTCTTT. Its translation: CASSPKTGGYTEAFF.

This chain links TRBV2 with TRBJ1-2, with D possibly TRBD1 on 5 matching bases. V shed 6 bases and J shed 4 bases, with 18 bases lying between them. The CDR3 runs 15 residues. Germline CDR1 SNHLY, CDR2 FYNNEI. CDR3 sequence reads: CASRPRLGVTYGYTF. The CDR3 DNA reads TGTGCCAGCAGGCCCCGTTTAGGGGTCACCTATGGCTACACCTTC.

The chain carries TRBV5-1 and TRBJ1-3, with 10 bases that match TRBD1. Germline CDR1 SGHRS, CDR2 YFSETQ. V lost 4 bases to trimming and J lost 0 bases; unmatched junction nucleotides: 4. CDR3 length equals 16 residues. In DNA, the CDR3 is TGCGCCAGCAGCGGGGACAGGGGCAGCTCTGGAAACACCATATATTTT. Its translation: CASSGDRGSSGNTIYF.

This chain joins TRBV11-2 and TRBJ2-4; tentative D call: TRBD1 (6 bases). In germline, CDR1 is SGHAT, CDR2 FQNNGV. The length of the CDR3 is 11 residues. The V and J ends lost 4 bases and 16 bases respectively, with 14 bases between them. As DNA, the CDR3 is TGTGCCAGCAGCTCCAGGGGAAATGCATACTTC. This encodes CASSSRGNAYF.

V and J are TRBV24-1 and TRBJ1-2, with 8 bases aligning to TRBD1. V trimming: 1 base; J trimming: 4 bases; junction bases outside the gene matches: 4. CDR1 is KGHDR, CDR2 SFDVKD, per germline. This CDR3 has 15 residues. CDR3 coding DNA: TGTGCCACCAGTGATTTCACAGGGGGTACCTATGGCTACACCTTC. Encoded protein: CATSDFTGGTYGYTF.

This chain joins TRBV5-4 and TRBJ1-2; possible D gene TRBD1, 5 bases. Trimming pared 0 bases from V and 6 bases from J, leaving 9 bases between. CDR3 length equals 13 residues. The germline V gene has CDR1 SGHNT and CDR2 YYREEE (reference sequence). DNA for the CDR3: TGTGCCAGCAGCTTGGAGGGGTTTGATGGCTACACCTTC. It specifies CASSLEGFDGYTF.

The V call is TRBV5-1, the J call TRBJ1-1; TRBD1 agrees at 7 bases. The V segment lost 0 bases and the J segment 1 base; nucleotides outside the gene matches: 3. This CDR3 spans 15 amino acids. Germline V gene data show CDR1 as SGHRS and CDR2 as YFSETQ. The DNA for the CDR3 is TGCGCCAGCAGCTTGGAAGGGACAGCGAACACTGAAGCTTTCTTT. Translating gives CASSLEGTANTEAFF.

This chain joins TRBV7-7 and TRBJ2-1, with TRBD2 matching over 8 bases. V lost 3 bases, J lost 1 base, and 2 bases stayed unmatched. The CDR3 covers 15 residues. The germline gives CDR1 SSHAT, CDR2 FNYEAQ (reference sequence). DNA of the CDR3: TGTGCCAGCAGCTTGAAGCGGGGGTCCTACAATGAGCAGTTCTTC. Its translation: CASSLKRGSYNEQFF. The full variable domain, completed using reference TRBV7-7 and TRBJ2-1, is GAGVSQSPRYKVTKRGQDVTLRCDPISSHATLYWYQQALGQGPEFLTYFNYEAQPDKSGLPSDRFSAERPEGSISTLTIQRTEQRDSAMYRCASSLKRGSYNEQFFGPGTRLTVL.

J is TRBJ2-2 and V is TRBV6-2 or TRBV6-3, with 7 nucleotides matching TRBD1. J lost 4 bases, V lost 6 bases, and 8 bases had no gene match. Germline CDR1 reads MNHEY; CDR2 reads SVGEGT. The length of the CDR3 is 15 residues. This CDR3 reads CASSPTGLGTGELFF. The CDR3 DNA follows: TGTGCCAGCAGCCCGACAGGGTTGGGCACCGGGGAGCTGTTTTTT.

The chain joins TRBV3-1 (or the pseudogene TRBV3-2) to TRBJ2-1, with TRBD2 matching 7 bases. CDR3 length: 18 residues. The germline CDR1 and CDR2 sequences are LGHDT and YNNKEL (reference sequence). Trimming at V came to 3 bases and at J to 0 bases, leaving 11 bases not matched to a gene. The CDR3 coding sequence is TGTGCCAGCAGCCACGTAATAAGCGGGGACTACTCCTACAATGAGCAGTTCTTC. Amino acids: CASSHVISGDYSYNEQFF.

The chain has TRBV5-1 and TRBJ2-2, with TRBD1 matching over 9 bases. The CDR3 spans 15 residues. Germline V gene data show CDR1 as SGHRS and CDR2 as YFSETQ. Trimming at V came to 4 bases and at J to 6 bases, leaving 7 bases not matched to a gene. CDR3 protein: CASSLQGARAGELFF. DNA of the CDR3: TGCGCCAGCAGCCTACAGGGGGCGCGGGCCGGGGAGCTGTTTTTT.

This chain links TRBV5-1 with TRBJ2-3; 8 nucleotides line up with TRBD2. Germline V gene sequence: CDR1 SGHRS, CDR2 YFSETQ. J was trimmed by 3 bases and V by 3 bases; bases with no gene match: 6. There are 15 residues in the CDR3. CDR3 nucleotide sequence: TGCGCCAGCAGCTCAAACGGGGGGGCAACAGATACGCAGTATTTT. It yields the protein CASSSNGGATDTQYF.

The chain has TRBV27 and TRBJ2-3, with 9 bases identical to TRBD2. Germline V gene sequence: CDR1 MNHEY, CDR2 SMNVEV (reference sequence). The CDR3 runs 15 residues. Trimming cost V 4 bases and J 4 bases; bases outside gene matches: 6. CDR3 loop: CASSSASGESDTQYF. The DNA of the CDR3 is TGTGCCAGCAGTTCGGCTAGCGGGGAATCAGATACGCAGTATTTT.

Worth noting for this clone: The same CDR3 also results from other DNA sequences found in this sample. V is TRBV27 and J is TRBJ1-1; possible D gene TRBD1, 5 bases. The germline V and J ends were trimmed by 3 bases and 0 bases, with 11 bases remaining between them. In germline, CDR1 is MNHEY, CDR2 SMNVEV (reference sequence). CDR3 length: 15 amino acids. In DNA, the CDR3 is TGTGCCAGCAGTTTTTCGCGGGGCATGAACACTGAAGCTTTCTTT. It is translated as CASSFSRGMNTEAFF.

The chain is built from TRBV2 and TRBJ1-2; TRBD1 matches at 9 bases. The CDR3 runs 14 residues. Per germline, CDR1 SNHLY and CDR2 FYNNEI. V shed 7 bases, J shed 2 bases, and the junction held 5 bases outside the gene matches. The CDR3 is CASNLDRGNYGYTF. CDR3 in DNA: TGTGCCAGCAACCTCGACAGGGGGAACTATGGCTACACCTTC.

This clone was seen once. The chain links TRBV11-1 to TRBJ1-2; a possible D gene is TRBD1 (6 bases). The V end was cut by 5 bases, the J end by 2 bases, with 12 bases between. Germline loops: CDR1 SGHAT, CDR2 FQDESV (reference sequence). The CDR3 contains 14 residues. CDR3 sequence: CASSPLGQNYGYTF. For the CDR3, the DNA is TGTGCCAGCAGCCCGCTCGGACAGAACTATGGCTACACCTTC. The variable domain in full, completed from reference TRBV11-1 and TRBJ1-2, reads EAEVAQSPRYKITEKSQAVAFWCDPISGHATLYWYRQILGQGPELLVQFQDESVVDDSQLPKDRFSAERLKGVDSTLKIQPAELGDSAMYLCASSPLGQNYGYTFGSGTRLTVV.

The chain uses TRBV6-5 and TRBJ1-1; 8 bases agree with TRBD1. Germline-derived CDR1 and CDR2 are MNHEY and SVGAGI. The V and J ends lost 3 bases and 9 bases, in that order; junction bases with no gene match: 3. The CDR3 is 12 amino acids. The CDR3: CASSYGTGQAFF. The CDR3 DNA sequence: TGTGCCAGCAGTTATGGGACAGGTCAAGCTTTCTTT.